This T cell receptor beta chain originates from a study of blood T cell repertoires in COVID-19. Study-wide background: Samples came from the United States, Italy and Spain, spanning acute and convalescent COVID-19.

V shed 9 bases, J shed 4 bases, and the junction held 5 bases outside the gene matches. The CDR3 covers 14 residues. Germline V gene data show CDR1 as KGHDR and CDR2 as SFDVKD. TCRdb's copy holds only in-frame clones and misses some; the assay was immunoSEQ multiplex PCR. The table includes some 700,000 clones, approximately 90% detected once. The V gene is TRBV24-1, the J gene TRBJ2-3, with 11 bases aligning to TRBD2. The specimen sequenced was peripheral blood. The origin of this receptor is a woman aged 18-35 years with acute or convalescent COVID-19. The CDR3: CATLAGGEADTQYF. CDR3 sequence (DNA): TGTGCCACCCTAGCGGGGGGAGAAGCAGATACGCAGTATTTT.